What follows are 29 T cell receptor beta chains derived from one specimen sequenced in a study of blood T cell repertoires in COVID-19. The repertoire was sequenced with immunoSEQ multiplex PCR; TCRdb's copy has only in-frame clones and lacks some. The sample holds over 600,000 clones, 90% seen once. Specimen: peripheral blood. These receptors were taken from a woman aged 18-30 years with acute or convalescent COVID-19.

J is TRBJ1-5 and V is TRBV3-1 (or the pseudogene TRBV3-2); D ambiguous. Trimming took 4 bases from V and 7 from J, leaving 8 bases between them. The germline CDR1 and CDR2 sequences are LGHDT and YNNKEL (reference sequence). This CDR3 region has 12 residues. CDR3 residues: CASSPGRQPQHF. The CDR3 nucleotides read TGTGCCAGCAGCCCAGGAAGGCAGCCCCAGCATTTT.

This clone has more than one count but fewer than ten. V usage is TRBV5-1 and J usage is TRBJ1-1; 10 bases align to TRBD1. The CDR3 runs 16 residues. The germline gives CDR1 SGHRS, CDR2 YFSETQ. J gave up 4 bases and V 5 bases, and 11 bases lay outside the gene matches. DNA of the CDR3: TGCGCCAGCAGAACCGGGACAGGGGCTAAAGGCACTGAAGCTTTCTTT. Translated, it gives CASRTGTGAKGTEAFF.

CDR3 amino acids: CASSFGQGLLSYEQYF. Here the CDR3 DNA reads TGTGCCAGCAGCTTCGGCCAGGGGCTATTATCCTACGAGCAGTACTTC. V is TRBV5-4 and J is TRBJ2-7, with D possibly TRBD1 on 6 matching bases. The CDR3 extends over 16 amino acids. Trimming stripped 2 bases from V and 1 base from J, with 16 bases between. In germline, CDR1 is SGHNT, CDR2 YYREEE (reference sequence).

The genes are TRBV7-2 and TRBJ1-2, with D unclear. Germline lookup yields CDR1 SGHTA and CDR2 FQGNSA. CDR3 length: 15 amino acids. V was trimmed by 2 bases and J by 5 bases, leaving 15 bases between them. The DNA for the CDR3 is TGTGCCAGCAGCTTACAGGTCCCTAGCTTGTATGGCTACACCTTC. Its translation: CASSLQVPSLYGYTF.

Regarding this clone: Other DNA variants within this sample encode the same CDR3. CDR3 sequence (DNA): TGTGCCAGCAGCTTAGTGGGACAGAGCTCCTACGAGCAGTACTTC. Its protein product is CASSLVGQSSYEQYF. The chain has TRBV7-2 and TRBJ2-7, with 7 bases fitting TRBD1. The CDR3 extends over 15 amino acids. V was clipped by 1 base and J by 0 bases; unmatched bases: 3. Looked up from germline, CDR1 is SGHTA and CDR2 is FQGNSA.

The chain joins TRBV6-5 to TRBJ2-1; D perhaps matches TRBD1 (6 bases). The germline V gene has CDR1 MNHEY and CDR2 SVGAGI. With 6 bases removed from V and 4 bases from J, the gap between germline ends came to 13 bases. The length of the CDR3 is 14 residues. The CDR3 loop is CASRGTMVYNEQFF. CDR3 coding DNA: TGTGCCAGCAGAGGGACAATGGTATACAATGAGCAGTTCTTC.

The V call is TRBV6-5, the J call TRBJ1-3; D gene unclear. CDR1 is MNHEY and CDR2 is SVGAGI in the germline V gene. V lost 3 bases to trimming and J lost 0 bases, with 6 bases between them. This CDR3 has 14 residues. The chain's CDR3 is CASSYAVSGNTIYF. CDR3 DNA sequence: TGTGCCAGCAGTTATGCAGTCTCTGGAAACACCATATATTTT.

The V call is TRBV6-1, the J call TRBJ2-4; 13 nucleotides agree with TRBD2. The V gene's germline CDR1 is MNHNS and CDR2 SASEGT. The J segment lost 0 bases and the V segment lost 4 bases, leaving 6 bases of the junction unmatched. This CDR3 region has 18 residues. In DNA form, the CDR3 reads TGTGCCAGCAGTGGACTAGCGGGGGGATTAATAGCCAAAAACATTCAGTACTTC. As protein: CASSGLAGGLIAKNIQYF.

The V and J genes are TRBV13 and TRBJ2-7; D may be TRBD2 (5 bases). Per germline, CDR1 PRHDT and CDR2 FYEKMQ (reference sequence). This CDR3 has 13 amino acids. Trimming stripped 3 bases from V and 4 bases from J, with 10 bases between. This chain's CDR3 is CASSFFSVYEQYF. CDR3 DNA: TGTGCCAGCAGCTTCTTTAGCGTGTACGAGCAGTACTTC.

CDR3 DNA: TGTGCTAGTGGTTTGGACAGGCAAAACACCGGGGAGCTGTTTTTT. It specifies CASGLDRQNTGELFF. This chain joins TRBV12-5 and TRBJ2-2, with a tentative D call TRBD1 (5 bases). This CDR3 has 15 residues. V lost 1 base, J lost 2 bases, and 8 bases lay in between. CDR1 and CDR2 (germline): LGHNT, FRNRAP.

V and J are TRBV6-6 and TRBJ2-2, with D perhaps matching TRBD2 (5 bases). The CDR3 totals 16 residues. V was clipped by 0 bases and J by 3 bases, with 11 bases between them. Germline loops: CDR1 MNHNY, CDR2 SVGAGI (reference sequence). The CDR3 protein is CASSYSRVRDTGELFF. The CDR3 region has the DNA TGTGCCAGCAGTTACTCGAGGGTACGGGACACCGGGGAGCTGTTTTTT.

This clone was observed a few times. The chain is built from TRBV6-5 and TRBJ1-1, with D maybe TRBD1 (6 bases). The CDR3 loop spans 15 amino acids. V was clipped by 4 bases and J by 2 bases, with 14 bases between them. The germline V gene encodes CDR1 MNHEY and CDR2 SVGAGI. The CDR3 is CASSSGTIRNTEAFF. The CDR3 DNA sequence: TGTGCCAGCAGTTCCGGGACAATCCGAAACACTGAAGCTTTCTTT.

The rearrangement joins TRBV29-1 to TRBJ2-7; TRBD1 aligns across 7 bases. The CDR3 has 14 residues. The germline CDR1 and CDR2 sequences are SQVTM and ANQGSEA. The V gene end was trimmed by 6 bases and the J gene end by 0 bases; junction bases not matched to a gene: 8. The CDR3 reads CSVGPGQSSYEQYF. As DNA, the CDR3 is TGCAGCGTGGGCCCGGGACAGAGCTCCTACGAGCAGTACTTC.

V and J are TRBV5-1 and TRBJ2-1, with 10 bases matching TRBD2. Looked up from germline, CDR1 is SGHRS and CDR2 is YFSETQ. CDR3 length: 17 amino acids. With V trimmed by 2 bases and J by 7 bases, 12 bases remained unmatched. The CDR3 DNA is TGCGCCAGCAGCTTCCTTAGCGGGGGGCCCCAGGGGAATGAGCAGTTCTTC. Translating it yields CASSFLSGGPQGNEQFF.

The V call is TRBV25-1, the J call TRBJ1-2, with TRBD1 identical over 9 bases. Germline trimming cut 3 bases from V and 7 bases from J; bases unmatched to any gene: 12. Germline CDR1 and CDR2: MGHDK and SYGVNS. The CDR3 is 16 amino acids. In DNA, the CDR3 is TGTGCCAGCAGTGATTTTAGACAGGGGGGTGTCTCTGGCTACACCTTC. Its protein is CASSDFRQGGVSGYTF.

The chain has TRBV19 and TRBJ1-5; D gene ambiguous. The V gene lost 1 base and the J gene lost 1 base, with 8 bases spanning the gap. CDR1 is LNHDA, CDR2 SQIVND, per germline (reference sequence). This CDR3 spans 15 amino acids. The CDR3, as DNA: TGTGCCAGTAGTATAGTAGACGGGAGCAATCAGCCCCAGCATTTT. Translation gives CASSIVDGSNQPQHF.

CDR3 in DNA: TGTGCCAGCAGCCAAGATGGGCTAGCGGGGGCCAATGAGCAGTTCTTC. This sequence encodes CASSQDGLAGANEQFF. This chain links TRBV3-1 (or the pseudogene TRBV3-2) with TRBJ2-1, with 10 bases lining up with TRBD2. The CDR3 is 16 amino acids. V lost 0 bases and J lost 6; bases outside the gene matches: 5. CDR1 LGHDT and CDR2 YNNKEL come from the germline V gene (reference sequence).

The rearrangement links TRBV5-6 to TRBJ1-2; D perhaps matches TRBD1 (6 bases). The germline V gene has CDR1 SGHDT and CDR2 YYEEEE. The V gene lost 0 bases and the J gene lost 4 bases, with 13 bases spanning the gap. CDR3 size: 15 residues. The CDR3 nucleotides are TGTGCCAGCAGCTTGGGGACGGGACATGTCTATGGCTACACCTTC. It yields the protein CASSLGTGHVYGYTF.

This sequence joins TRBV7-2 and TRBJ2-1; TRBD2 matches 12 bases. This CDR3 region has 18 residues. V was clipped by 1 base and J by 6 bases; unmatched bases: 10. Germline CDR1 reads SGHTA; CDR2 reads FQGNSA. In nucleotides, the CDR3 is TGTGCCAGCAGCTTAGTGGCTAGCGGGGGGGCGCGTGTCAATGAGCAGTTCTTC. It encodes CASSLVASGGARVNEQFF.

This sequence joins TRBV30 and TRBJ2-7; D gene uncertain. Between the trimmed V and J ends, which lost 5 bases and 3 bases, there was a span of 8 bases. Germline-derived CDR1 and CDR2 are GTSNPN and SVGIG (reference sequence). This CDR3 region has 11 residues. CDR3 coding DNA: TGTGCCTGGTCCAGTAACTACGAGCAGTACTTC. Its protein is CAWSSNYEQYF. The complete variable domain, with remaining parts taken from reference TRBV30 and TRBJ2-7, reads SQTIHQWPATLVQPVGSPLSLECTVEGTSNPNLYWYRQAAGRGLQLLFYSVGIGQISSEVPQNLSASRPQDRQFILSSKKLLLSDSGFYLCAWSSNYEQYFGPGTRLTVT.

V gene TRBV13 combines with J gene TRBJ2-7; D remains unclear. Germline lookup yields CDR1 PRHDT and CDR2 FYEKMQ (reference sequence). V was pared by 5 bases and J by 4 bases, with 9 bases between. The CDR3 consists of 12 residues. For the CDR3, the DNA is TGTGCCAGCAGCCTCAACTGGTACGAGCAGTACTTC. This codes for CASSLNWYEQYF.

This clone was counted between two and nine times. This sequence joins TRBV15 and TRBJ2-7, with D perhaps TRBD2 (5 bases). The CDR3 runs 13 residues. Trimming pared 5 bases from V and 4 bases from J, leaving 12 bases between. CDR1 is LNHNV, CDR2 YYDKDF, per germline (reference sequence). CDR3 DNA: TGTGCCACCAGCGAAGGACTTGCGTACGAGCAGTACTTC. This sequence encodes CATSEGLAYEQYF.

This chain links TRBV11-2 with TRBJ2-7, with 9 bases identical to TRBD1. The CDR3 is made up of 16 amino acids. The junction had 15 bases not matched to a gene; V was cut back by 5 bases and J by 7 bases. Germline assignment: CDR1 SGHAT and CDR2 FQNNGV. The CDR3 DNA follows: TGTGCCAGCAGCCGGGACAGGGTATCCCCGAGAGAGGAGCAGTACTTC. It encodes CASSRDRVSPREEQYF.

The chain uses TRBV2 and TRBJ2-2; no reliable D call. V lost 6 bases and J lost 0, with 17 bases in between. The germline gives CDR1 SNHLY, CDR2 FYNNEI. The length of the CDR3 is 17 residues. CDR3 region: CASREWLAVANTGELFF. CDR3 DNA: TGTGCCAGCAGGGAGTGGTTAGCTGTCGCGAACACCGGGGAGCTGTTTTTT.

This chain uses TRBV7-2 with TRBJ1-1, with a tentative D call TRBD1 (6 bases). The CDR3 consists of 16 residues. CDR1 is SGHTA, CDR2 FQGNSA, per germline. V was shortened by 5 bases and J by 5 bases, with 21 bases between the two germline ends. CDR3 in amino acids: CASSPAPRGLRTEAFF. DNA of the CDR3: TGTGCCAGCAGCCCCGCCCCCAGGGGATTGAGGACTGAAGCTTTCTTT.

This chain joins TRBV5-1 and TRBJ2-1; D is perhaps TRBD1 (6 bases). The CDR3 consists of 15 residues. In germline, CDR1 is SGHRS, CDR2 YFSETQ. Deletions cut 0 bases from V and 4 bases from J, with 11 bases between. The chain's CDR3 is CASSLATGLYNEQFF. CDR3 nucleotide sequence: TGCGCCAGCAGCTTGGCTACAGGGTTATACAATGAGCAGTTCTTC.

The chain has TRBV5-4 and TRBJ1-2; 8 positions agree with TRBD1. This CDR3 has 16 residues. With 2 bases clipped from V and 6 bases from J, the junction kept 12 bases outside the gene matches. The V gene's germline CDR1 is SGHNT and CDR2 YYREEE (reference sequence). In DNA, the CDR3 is TGTGCCAGCAGCTTTGGCAGGGGGCTTCTAATTGATGGCTACACCTTC. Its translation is CASSFGRGLLIDGYTF.

CDR3 in amino acids: CASSIGQGNSPLHF. CDR3 bases: TGTGCCAGTAGTATAGGACAGGGAAATTCACCCCTCCACTTT. The V call is TRBV19, the J call TRBJ1-6; 7 nucleotides agree with TRBD1. Per the germline V gene, CDR1 is LNHDA and CDR2 is SQIVND (reference sequence). The CDR3 totals 14 residues. The V segment lost 1 base and the J segment 7 bases; nucleotides outside the gene matches: 1.

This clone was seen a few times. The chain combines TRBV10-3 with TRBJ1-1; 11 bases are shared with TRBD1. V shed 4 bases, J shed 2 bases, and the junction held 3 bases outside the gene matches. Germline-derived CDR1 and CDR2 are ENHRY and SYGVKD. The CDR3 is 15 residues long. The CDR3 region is CAISAGTGGNTEAFF. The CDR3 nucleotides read TGTGCCATCAGTGCCGGGACAGGGGGAAACACTGAAGCTTTCTTT.